The text below deals with one T cell receptor (beta chain). The data were produced by immunoSEQ multiplex PCR, yet TCRdb's version contains in-frame clones alone and is incomplete. The table has 35,000 or so clones, around 89% seen once. The sample belongs to a study of STAT5B mutations in CD4+ large granular lymphocyte leukemia. The CDR3 has 16 residues. Germline lookup yields CDR1 GTSNPN and CDR2 SVGIG (reference sequence). Trimming shortened V by 0 bases and J by 7 bases, and 19 bases separated the two germline ends. The specimen was CD4+ T cells from blood buffy coats. This clonotype was sampled from a human donor in good health. The chain employs TRBV30 and TRBJ1-5; D perhaps matches TRBD1 (6 bases). The CDR3 protein is CAWSVIWGGRNQPQHF. The CDR3 nucleotides are TGTGCCTGGAGTGTAATTTGGGGGGGGCGAAACCAGCCCCAGCATTTT. The full variable domain, its missing parts supplied by reference TRBV30 and TRBJ1-5, is SQTIHQWPATLVQPVGSPLSLECTVEGTSNPNLYWYRQAAGRGLQLLFYSVGIGQISSEVPQNLSASRPQDRQFILSSKKLLLSDSGFYLCAWSVIWGGRNQPQHFGDGTRLSIL.